Listed below are T cell receptor beta chains from one sample, sequenced in a study of graft-versus-host responses after intestinal transplantation. Some clones are missing from TCRdb's copy, which holds only in-frame ones; the method was immunoSEQ multiplex PCR. The table lists approximately 90,000 clones, about 92% of them singletons. Their recognized antigens are unknown. The sequenced sample was unstimulated CD8+ T cells sorted from spleen or lymph node cells, obtained before intestinal transplant. These receptors were collected from a human donor who received an intestinal transplant. The CDR3 runs from the conserved cysteine through the conserved F or W. The D gene is left open where the match is weak. Clone size is stated in some rows and not others, as once, few, many or a class when expanded.

d_call,v_call,clone_size,j_call,cdr3_aa,cdr3_nt
TRBD1,TRBV7-2,-,TRBJ2-7,CASSLSSTGVSSYEQYF,TGTGCCAGCAGCTTATCCTCTACAGGGGTCTCATCCTACGAGCAGTACTTC
TRBD1,TRBV4-3,-,TRBJ1-4,CASSQGTGSFNEKLFF,TGCGCCAGCAGCCAAGGGACAGGGTCCTTTAATGAAAAACTGTTTTTT
-,TRBV11-3,-,TRBJ2-2,CASSPGTTNFGELFF,TGTGCCAGCAGCCCCGGCACGACTAACTTCGGGGAGCTGTTTTTT
-,TRBV6-1,once,TRBJ1-2,CASSEIGTSYGYTF,TGTGCCAGCAGTGAAATCGGGACAAGCTATGGCTACACCTTC
-,TRBV23-1,-,TRBJ1-2,CAIVARNYGYTF,TGCGCCATTGTAGCTAGGAACTATGGCTACACCTTC
TRBD2,TRBV4-3,-,TRBJ2-7,CASSQDISGAYEQYF,TGCGCCAGCAGCCAAGATATTAGCGGGGCCTACGAGCAGTACTTC
TRBD1,TRBV5-4,once,TRBJ1-1,CASSPGTGGFLTEAFF,TGTGCCAGCAGTCCCGGGACAGGGGGCTTTTTGACTGAAGCTTTCTTT
TRBD2,TRBV7-9,-,TRBJ2-7,CASTLPGLDYEQYF,TGTGCCAGCACCCTACCGGGACTAGACTACGAGCAGTACTTC
-,TRBV6-5,-,TRBJ1-1,CASSPRGSIGEAFF,TGTGCCAGCAGTCCCCGGGGGTCTATAGGTGAAGCTTTCTTT
-,TRBV30,-,TRBJ1-1,CAQGGSNTEAFF,TGTGCCCAGGGAGGTTCGAACACTGAAGCTTTCTTT
TRBD1,TRBV29-1,-,TRBJ1-2,CSVKGDSPISNYGYTF,TGCAGCGTGAAAGGGGACAGCCCGATCTCTAACTATGGCTACACCTTC
-,TRBV7-2,few,TRBJ1-1,CASSPTGGTEAFF,TGTGCCAGCAGCCCGACCGGAGGCACTGAAGCTTTCTTT
-,TRBV30,-,TRBJ1-1,CAWEGGLNTEAFF,TGTGCCTGGGAGGGCGGCTTGAACACTGAAGCTTTCTTT
-,TRBV4-3,once,TRBJ2-7,CASSQDYGRGYEQYF,TGCGCCAGCAGCCAAGATTACGGCAGGGGCTACGAGCAGTACTTC
TRBD1,TRBV19,-,TRBJ1-2,CASTPGGGLDYGYTF,TGTGCCAGTACCCCAGGGGGAGGTTTGGACTATGGCTACACCTTC
TRBD2,TRBV7-2,-,TRBJ2-2,CASSLTLAGRDGELFF,TGTGCCAGCAGCTTAACACTAGCGGGGAGGGACGGGGAGCTGTTTTTT
TRBD1,TRBV30,-,TRBJ1-2,CAWYQGGGYTF,TGTGCCTGGTACCAGGGGGGTGGCTACACCTTC
TRBD2,TRBV13,-,TRBJ2-7,CASSLSGTTFEQYF,TGTGCCAGCAGCTTATCAGGGACTACTTTCGAGCAGTACTTC
TRBD1,TRBV19,-,TRBJ1-1,CASSIRQGGLDTEAFF,TGTGCCAGTAGTATAAGACAGGGGGGCCTAGACACTGAAGCTTTCTTT
-,TRBV5-5,-,TRBJ1-4,CASSSTGGEVEKLFF,TGTGCCAGCAGCTCTACGGGGGGAGAAGTTGAAAAACTGTTTTTT
-,TRBV27,-,TRBJ1-2,CASSLRGGHYGYTF,TGTGCCAGCAGTCTCAGGGGAGGGCACTATGGCTACACCTTC
-,TRBV27,-,TRBJ1-2,CASRIKQGSLVSDGYTF,TGTGCCAGCAGAATCAAACAGGGTTCACTCGTCTCCGATGGCTACACCTTC
-,TRBV6-5,-,TRBJ1-2,CASTLDKNYGYTF,TGTGCCAGCACCCTGGACAAGAACTATGGCTACACCTTC
-,TRBV4-3,-,TRBJ2-2,CASSQESLFFQGGTGELFF,TGCGCCAGCAGCCAAGAATCTTTGTTTTTCCAGGGTGGAACCGGGGAGCTGTTTTTT
TRBD2,TRBV6-1,-,TRBJ2-3,CASSESAGGTDTQYF,TGTGCCAGCAGTGAATCGGCGGGGGGCACAGATACGCAGTATTTT
TRBD2,TRBV7-8,-,TRBJ2-7,CASSLSGGALEQYF,TGTGCCAGCAGCTTGAGCGGGGGGGCCCTCGAGCAGTACTTC
-,TRBV27,-,TRBJ1-3,CASSSWSSGNTIYF,TGTGCCAGCAGTTCCTGGAGCTCTGGAAACACCATATATTTT
TRBD1,TRBV7-9,once,TRBJ2-5,CASSLARQGETQYF,TGTGCCAGCAGCTTAGCCCGACAGGGCGAGACCCAGTACTTC
-,TRBV15,-,TRBJ2-3,CATSSTGGDTQYF,TGTGCCACCAGCTCAACCGGAGGAGATACGCAGTATTTT
-,TRBV9,-,TRBJ1-1,CASSVGDTFEAFF,TGTGCCAGCAGCGTAGGGGACACTTTTGAAGCTTTCTTT
-,TRBV9,-,TRBJ2-3,CASSGSGSTDTQYF,TGTGCCAGCAGCGGGTCAGGGAGCACAGATACGCAGTATTTT
-,TRBV6-5,-,TRBJ1-4,CASSASPAEKLFF,TGTGCCAGCAGTGCCTCCCCCGCGGAAAAACTGTTTTTT
-,TRBV30,-,TRBJ2-2,CAWTSFTGELFF,TGTGCCTGGACTAGCTTCACCGGGGAGCTGTTTTTT
TRBD1,TRBV30,-,TRBJ1-1,CAWRGQVNTEAFF,TGTGCCTGGAGGGGACAGGTGAACACTGAAGCTTTCTTT
TRBD2,TRBV5-1,-,TRBJ2-7,CASSDWTSGPSYEQYF,TGCGCCAGCAGCGACTGGACTAGCGGCCCCTCCTACGAGCAGTACTTC
TRBD1,TRBV6-5,-,TRBJ2-4,CASSPGTVAPDIQYF,TGTGCCAGCAGTCCAGGGACAGTCGCTCCGGACATTCAGTACTTC
-,TRBV19,-,TRBJ2-3,CASSIVEGDTQYF,TGTGCCAGTAGTATAGTGGAGGGGGATACGCAGTATTTT
TRBD2,TRBV7-9,once,TRBJ2-1,CASSKGTSGGTPYNEQFF,TGTGCCAGCAGCAAAGGGACTAGCGGGGGGACCCCCTACAATGAGCAGTTCTTC
-,TRBV19,once,TRBJ2-5,CASSTGVEQQETQYF,TGTGCCAGTAGTACGGGGGTAGAGCAACAAGAGACCCAGTACTTC
-,TRBV6-5,few,TRBJ1-2,CASSYSRYGYTF,TGTGCCAGCAGTTACTCGCGCTATGGCTACACCTTC
-,TRBV4-1,few,TRBJ1-1,CASSQGGNTEAFF,TGCGCCAGCAGCCAAGGAGGGAACACTGAAGCTTTCTTT
TRBD1,TRBV5-1,-,TRBJ2-6,CASSARGGGQGAKGANVLTF,TGCGCCAGCAGCGCCCGCGGCGGAGGACAGGGGGCGAAAGGGGCCAACGTCCTGACTTTC
-,TRBV10-2,-,TRBJ1-6,CASSVSASYNSPLHF,TGCGCCAGCAGTGTGTCAGCCTCCTATAATTCACCCCTCCACTTT
TRBD2,TRBV10-1,once,TRBJ2-2,CASSPERGYTGELFF,TGCGCCAGTAGCCCGGAGCGGGGTTATACCGGGGAGCTGTTTTTT
-,TRBV7-9,-,TRBJ2-2,CASSLGQNTGELFF,TGTGCCAGCAGCTTAGGACAGAACACCGGGGAGCTGTTTTTT
TRBD2,TRBV11-2,-,TRBJ2-7,CASSLRSSGVLYEQYF,TGTGCCAGCAGCTTACGGTCTAGCGGGGTGCTCTACGAGCAGTACTTC
-,TRBV10-3,-,TRBJ1-5,CAIRGEDNQPQHF,TGTGCCATCAGAGGGGAGGACAATCAGCCCCAGCATTTT
-,TRBV19,-,TRBJ2-7,CAPQGYEQYF,TGTGCCCCACAGGGCTACGAGCAGTACTTC
TRBD1,TRBV18,-,TRBJ2-1,CASSPTGVEDNEQFF,TGTGCCAGCTCACCTACAGGGGTGGAGGACAATGAGCAGTTCTTC
-,TRBV7-8,-,TRBJ1-1,CASSLAEWQTEAFF,TGTGCCAGCAGCTTAGCGGAGTGGCAGACTGAAGCTTTCTTT
-,TRBV9,-,TRBJ1-1,CASSAPPYGDNTEAFF,TGTGCCAGCAGCGCACCCCCTTATGGAGATAACACTGAAGCTTTCTTT
-,TRBV4-1,-,TRBJ2-7,CASSQEPLLPGMSYEQYF,TGCGCCAGCAGCCAAGAACCCCTCCTGCCGGGGATGTCCTACGAGCAGTACTTC
-,TRBV11-3,-,TRBJ2-2,CASKDRNTGELFF,TGTGCCAGCAAGGACAGAAACACCGGGGAGCTGTTTTTT
-,TRBV6-1,-,TRBJ1-2,CASSGYRDETYGYTF,TGTGCCAGCAGTGGGTACAGGGATGAGACCTATGGCTACACCTTC
-,TRBV27,-,TRBJ1-1,CASSLSMNTEAFF,TGTGCCAGCAGCCTATCGATGAACACTGAAGCTTTCTTT
-,TRBV29-1,-,TRBJ1-2,CSVEEGGRSYGYTF,TGCAGCGTTGAAGAGGGGGGAAGGTCCTATGGCTACACCTTC
TRBD1,TRBV11-2,-,TRBJ1-1,CASSLSDRDTEAFF,TGTGCCAGCAGCCTCTCGGACAGGGACACTGAAGCTTTCTTT
-,TRBV7-9,-,TRBJ2-2,CASSPDGELFF,TGTGCCAGCAGTCCAGACGGGGAGCTGTTTTTT
TRBD1,TRBV11-3,-,TRBJ2-7,CASSSGGLSYEQYF,TGTGCCAGCAGCTCAGGGGGTCTCTCCTACGAGCAGTACTTC